The 25 T cell receptor beta chains below were found in one sample sequenced in a study of blood T cell repertoires in COVID-19 (dated by TCRdb to the early 2020s). The method behind the library was the immunoSEQ multiplex PCR assay. Sourced from immuneACCESS, this table was stored by TCRdb with only in-frame sequences that have V and J called. A share of the clones is absent; for the studies checked, an unresolved V gene accounts for under half, and the remainder has no known explanation. This sample has some 50,000 clones in its table, and around 78% of those were observed once. The top ten constitute 4.5% to 6% of the sample. The sequenced material came from peripheral blood. These receptors were collected from a human donor in a cohort sampled during active COVID-19.

This chain links TRBV7-9 with TRBJ2-6; D call uncertain. Trimming cost V 3 bases and J 0 bases, with 9 bases left between them. This CDR3 region has 16 residues. Germline CDR1 SEHNR, CDR2 FQNEAQ (reference sequence). Here the CDR3 reads CASSFATYSGANVLTF. The CDR3 nucleotides are TGTGCCAGCAGCTTCGCCACTTACTCTGGGGCCAACGTCCTGACTTTC.

The gene calls are TRBV2 and TRBJ2-7; 10 bases match TRBD2. This CDR3 region has 14 residues. Germline assignment: CDR1 SNHLY and CDR2 FYNNEI. Trimming removed 8 bases from V and 7 bases from J; junction bases left unmatched: 11. CDR3 DNA: TGTGCCAGCTCGACCCTAGCGGGGGTGGGAGAGCAGTACTTC. Protein sequence: CASSTLAGVGEQYF.

Regarding this clone: The same CDR3 arises from other DNA sequences in this sample as well. This chain uses TRBV7-9 with TRBJ2-7, with D perhaps matching TRBD2 (5 bases). With 5 bases removed from V and 4 bases from J, the gap between germline ends came to 12 bases. The CDR3 is 13 amino acids. Germline V CDR1 and CDR2: SEHNR, FQNEAQ (reference sequence). The CDR3 bases are TGTGCCAGCAGCCCTCCTGGAGGATACGAGCAGTACTTC. As protein: CASSPPGGYEQYF.

V and J are TRBV2 and TRBJ1-4, with 10 nucleotides matching TRBD1. The CDR3 length is 15 residues. Germline V lookup: CDR1 SNHLY, CDR2 FYNNEI. Trimming at V came to 6 bases and at J to 1 base, leaving 2 bases not matched to a gene. CDR3 protein: CASSWDRGTNEKLFF. The DNA for the CDR3 is TGTGCCAGCAGCTGGGACAGGGGAACTAATGAAAAACTGTTTTTT.

CDR3 sequence: CASSPQGLYDTEAFF. For the CDR3, the DNA is TGTGCCAGCTCACCCCAGGGGCTTTATGACACTGAAGCTTTCTTT. The chain links TRBV18 to TRBJ1-1; possibly TRBD1 for D (6 bases). Germline-derived CDR1 and CDR2 are KGHSH and LQKENI. There are 15 residues in the CDR3. The V and J ends lost 3 bases and 3 bases respectively, with 14 bases between them.

J is TRBJ1-6 and V is TRBV27; no reliable D call. The CDR3 runs to 13 residues. The germline V and J ends were trimmed by 3 bases and 8 bases, with 8 bases remaining between them. CDR1 and CDR2 from the germline V gene are MNHEY and SMNVEV (reference sequence). Here the CDR3 reads CASSLLSDSPLHF. CDR3 in DNA: TGTGCCAGCAGTTTGCTGTCGGATTCACCCCTCCACTTT.

The V and J genes are TRBV5-1 and TRBJ2-7, with D possibly TRBD2 on 6 matching bases. V was clipped by 2 bases and J by 0 bases, with 12 bases between them. The CDR3 sequence is 15 residues long. Germline lookup yields CDR1 SGHRS and CDR2 YFSETQ. The CDR3 is CASSFMGGSSYEQYF. The DNA for the CDR3 is TGCGCCAGCAGCTTCATGGGGGGTAGCTCCTACGAGCAGTACTTC. Looking up the rest from reference TRBV5-1 and TRBJ2-7 gives the full variable domain: KAGVTQTPRYLIKTRGQQVTLSCSPISGHRSVSWYQQTPGQGLQFLFEYFSETQRNKGNFPGRFSGRQFSNSRSEMNVSTLELGDSALYLCASSFMGGSSYEQYFGPGTRLTVT.

V is TRBV7-2 and J is TRBJ1-5; D ambiguous. With 1 base removed from V and 4 bases from J, the gap between germline ends came to 11 bases. This CDR3 spans 15 amino acids. The germline CDR1 and CDR2 sequences are SGHTA and FQGNSA. The CDR3, as DNA: TGTGCCAGCAGCTTAGACTGGGCAGTTAATCAGCCCCAGCATTTT. Its translation is CASSLDWAVNQPQHF.

The table lists this clone with a few counts. V usage is TRBV19 and J usage is TRBJ2-7, with 8 nucleotides matching TRBD1. Per the germline V gene, CDR1 is LNHDA and CDR2 is SQIVND (reference sequence). This CDR3 is 12 amino acids long. With V trimmed by 10 bases and J by 4 bases, 6 bases remained unmatched. The chain's CDR3 is CATADRGYEQYF. CDR3 DNA: TGTGCCACCGCCGACAGGGGTTACGAGCAGTACTTC.

V is TRBV5-6 and J is TRBJ1-1; 8 bases fit TRBD1. V was pared by 4 bases and J by 10 bases, with 3 bases of the junction left unmatched. This CDR3 spans 11 amino acids. Germline loops: CDR1 SGHDT, CDR2 YYEEEE. CDR3 bases: TGTGCCAGCAGCCTGACAGGGGTAGCTTTCTTT. Translating gives CASSLTGVAFF.

The chain is built from TRBV18 and TRBJ2-7; possible D gene TRBD1, 6 bases. There are 15 residues in the CDR3. Germline V gene sequence: CDR1 KGHSH, CDR2 LQKENI. Trimming removed 2 bases at V and 2 bases at J, with 13 bases between. CDR3 protein: CASSPRQDEAYEQYF. The CDR3 region has the DNA TGTGCCAGCTCACCAAGACAGGACGAAGCCTACGAGCAGTACTTC. The variable domain in full, with the rest retrieved from reference TRBV18 and TRBJ2-7, is NAGVMQNPRHLVRRRGQEARLRCSPMKGHSHVYWYRQLPEEGLKFMVYLQKENIIDESGMPKERFSAEFPKEGPSILRIQQVVRGDSAAYFCASSPRQDEAYEQYFGPGTRLTVT.

The rearrangement links TRBV5-6 to TRBJ2-7, with 8 bases fitting TRBD1. Trimming at V came to 1 base and at J to 3 bases, leaving 9 bases not matched to a gene. Per the germline V gene, CDR1 is SGHDT and CDR2 is YYEEEE. The CDR3 has 16 amino acids. CDR3 residues: CASSLPGGETRYEQYF. The CDR3, as DNA: TGTGCCAGCAGCTTGCCAGGGGGCGAGACTCGCTACGAGCAGTACTTC.

The chain couples TRBV15 to TRBJ2-6, with 7 bases fitting TRBD1. The CDR3 has 16 amino acids. V lost 8 bases, J lost 0 bases, and 7 bases stayed unmatched. CDR1 is LNHNV and CDR2 is YYDKDF in the germline V gene (reference sequence). CDR3 DNA: TGTGCCACCGGACAGGACAGAAGCTCTGGGGCCAACGTCCTGACTTTC. This sequence encodes CATGQDRSSGANVLTF.

This chain connects TRBV11-3 to TRBJ2-7; D gene unclear. CDR3 length: 12 amino acids. Germline values: CDR1 SGHNT, CDR2 YENEEA. Deletions cut 8 bases from V and 3 bases from J, with 11 bases between. The CDR3 sequence: CASARRGYEQYF. As DNA, the CDR3 is TGTGCCAGCGCCCGGCGAGGCTACGAGCAGTACTTC.

The chain joins TRBV28 to TRBJ1-4; 7 positions agree with TRBD1. CDR1 and CDR2 (germline): MDHEN, SYDVKM. This CDR3 comprises 13 residues. The trim removed 6 bases at V and 8 bases at J, leaving 6 bases unmatched. The CDR3 DNA follows: TGTGCCAGCAGCGACGACAGGGCCGAAAAACTGTTTTTT. The encoded protein is CASSDDRAEKLFF.

The V and J genes are TRBV27 and TRBJ1-2; 8 bases line up with TRBD1. The length of the CDR3 is 14 residues. J gave up 5 bases and V 4 bases, and 6 bases lay outside the gene matches. CDR1 and CDR2 from the germline V gene are MNHEY and SMNVEV (reference sequence). The CDR3 loop is CASSSGGPTYGYTF. CDR3 DNA sequence: TGTGCCAGCAGTTCAGGGGGCCCGACTTATGGCTACACCTTC.

This chain uses TRBV10-3 with TRBJ2-5; D is undetermined. CDR1 is ENHRY, CDR2 SYGVKD, per germline. Trimming shortened V by 5 bases and J by 5 bases, and 15 bases separated the two germline ends. This CDR3 contains 14 residues. The CDR3 reads CAISPEPAKETQYF. CDR3 coding DNA: TGTGCCATCAGTCCGGAGCCTGCAAAGGAGACCCAGTACTTC.

This clone was counted between two and nine times. The rearrangement links TRBV2 to TRBJ1-1, with 12 bases fitting TRBD1. This CDR3 region has 14 residues. Germline CDR1 SNHLY, CDR2 FYNNEI. V dropped 10 bases and J dropped 4; count of bases not matched to a gene: 7. This CDR3 is CAIRDRGRGTEAFF. The DNA for the CDR3 is TGTGCCATCCGGGACAGGGGGCGAGGCACTGAAGCTTTCTTT.

V gene TRBV27 combines with J gene TRBJ1-1, with D possibly matching TRBD1 (6 bases). Germline V gene sequence: CDR1 MNHEY, CDR2 SMNVEV (reference sequence). The CDR3 extends over 16 amino acids. Trimming took 6 bases from V and 2 from J, leaving 19 bases between them. The CDR3 sequence: CASSPFPSGVNTEAFF. CDR3 DNA: TGTGCCAGCAGCCCTTTCCCGTCAGGGGTTAACACTGAAGCTTTCTTT.

The CDR3: CASSKTTGLLYEQYF. CDR3 in DNA: TGTGCCAGCAGTAAAACGACAGGGTTGCTCTACGAGCAGTACTTC. The genes are TRBV25-1 and TRBJ2-7; TRBD1 aligns across 7 bases. CDR1 is MGHDK, CDR2 SYGVNS, per germline. There are 15 residues in the CDR3. V shed 5 bases, J shed 3 bases, and the junction held 10 bases outside the gene matches.

The rearrangement joins TRBV5-8 to TRBJ1-1; 8 bases are a match to TRBD1. V trimming: 3 bases; J trimming: 3 bases; junction bases outside the gene matches: 4. CDR1 is SGHTS, CDR2 YDEGEE, per germline. The CDR3 is 14 amino acids. The CDR3 DNA sequence: TGTGCCAGCAGCTCGACAGGGGCGGACACTGAAGCTTTCTTT. This sequence encodes CASSSTGADTEAFF.

The V gene is TRBV3-1 (or the pseudogene TRBV3-2), the J gene TRBJ2-7, with TRBD2 as a possible D gene (6 bases). Trimming removed 4 bases from V and 5 bases from J, with 18 bases in between. Germline V CDR1 and CDR2: LGHDT, YNNKEL (reference sequence). This CDR3 region has 15 residues. The CDR3 DNA reads as TGTGCCAGCAGCCCTACGATAGGGAGGAGAAACGAGCAGTACTTC. This gives the protein CASSPTIGRRNEQYF.

The chain has TRBV7-3 and TRBJ1-1, with D perhaps matching TRBD1 (5 bases). CDR3 length equals 17 residues. V was pared by 2 bases and J by 0 bases, with 16 bases between. Per germline, CDR1 SGHTA and CDR2 FQGTGA. The CDR3 DNA follows: TGTGCCAGCAGCTTATGGGGTAGGGGCAGTTTGAACACTGAAGCTTTCTTT. It encodes CASSLWGRGSLNTEAFF.

The chain uses TRBV30 and TRBJ1-5, with 8 nucleotides matching TRBD1. Germline V CDR1 and CDR2: GTSNPN, SVGIG (reference sequence). With V trimmed by 2 bases and J by 0 bases, 12 bases remained unmatched. The CDR3 runs to 18 residues. CDR3 DNA: TGTGCCTGGAGTCCCCGACAGGGGAGATTCTATAGCAATCAGCCCCAGCATTTT. Its protein product is CAWSPRQGRFYSNQPQHF.

The chain links TRBV28 to TRBJ2-1; tentatively, D is TRBD2 (6 bases). This CDR3 is built from 11 residues. Germline-derived CDR1 and CDR2 are MDHEN and SYDVKM. Trimming left V 9 bases short and J 9 bases short, with 12 bases between. In DNA, the CDR3 is TGTGCCAGTGGGGGGTTTGGTGAGCAGTTCTTC. Its protein is CASGGFGEQFF.